The entry below describes one T cell receptor beta chain. Antigen unknown. Repertoires were generated with immunoSEQ multiplex PCR, while TCRdb's copy carries only in-frame clones and drops some. The table includes just over 14,000 clones, roughly nine tenths detected once. This sample was taken from a study of OX40 agonist ivuxolimab in advanced cancers. The CDR3 covers 13 residues. V lost 5 bases and J lost 8, with 12 bases in between. CDR1 is SGHVS, CDR2 FNYEAQ, per germline. Findings of the study overall: Fewer expanded clones were found on average in CD4+ than in CD8+ T cells.

The chain combines TRBV7-6 with TRBJ1-4; D gene ambiguous. The receptor was isolated from an adult with an advanced solid tumor such as melanoma, head and neck, liver or kidney cancer. The material sequenced was CD4+ or CD8+ T cells sorted from blood, taken in a trial of the OX40 agonist ivuxolimab. CDR3: CASSPVKGEKLFF. In DNA form, the CDR3 reads TGTGCCAGCAGCCCGGTGAAAGGAGAAAAACTGTTTTTT.